Listed here are 4 T cell receptor beta chains from one sample, sequenced in a study of low-dose radiotherapy and immunotherapy resistance in tumors. First-strand cDNA relied on TRAV- and TRBV-specific primers spanning alpha and beta chains. Over roughly 20 PCR cycles, TCRs were amplified from a constant-region primer and V-primer adapter. TCRdb analysed the reads with MiXCR anew, one entry per CDR3 protein. The sample comprises 10,000 to 15,000 distinct CDR3 sequences, around three fifths of which are singletons, and approximately 7.7% rests with the top ten. Receptors were obtained from a human donor with advanced metastatic prostate, ovarian, gallbladder or colorectal cancer (not recorded which). This table probably holds off-target reads from a library built for another chain.

This clonotype was seen more than once but under ten times. The J gene is TRBJ2-7, the V gene TRBV5-1; maybe TRBD1 (5 bases). Germline loops: CDR1 SGHRS, CDR2 YFSETQ. CDR3 size: 15 residues. Trimming pared 1 base from V and 4 bases from J, leaving 15 bases between. The CDR3 here is CASSLQGTQGYEQYF. CDR3 sequence (DNA): TGCGCCAGCAGCTTGCAGGGTACCCAGGGATACGAGCAGTACTTC.

The V call is TRBV4-2, the J call TRBJ2-7; the D gene is possibly TRBD1 (7 bases). The CDR3 length is 16 residues. Per the germline V gene, CDR1 is LGHNA and CDR2 is YNFKEQ. V shed 1 base and J shed 1 base, with 14 bases lying between them. CDR3 DNA: TGTGCCAGCAGCCAAGGACAGACAGGGAGGTCCTACGAGCAGTACTTC. Its protein product is CASSQGQTGRSYEQYF.

The rearrangement joins TRBV7-2 to TRBJ2-3; D call uncertain. V lost 5 bases and J lost 4, with 10 bases in between. The CDR3 is made up of 13 amino acids. Per germline, CDR1 SGHTA and CDR2 FQGNSA. In DNA form, the CDR3 reads TGTGCCAGCAGCCCCCGTACGGCAGATACGCAGTATTTT. It encodes CASSPRTADTQYF.

This chain joins TRBV5-1 and TRBJ2-1; maybe TRBD2 (6 bases). The CDR3 runs to 13 residues. The germline V gene encodes CDR1 SGHRS and CDR2 YFSETQ. Deletions cut 4 bases from V and 10 bases from J, with 15 bases between. CDR3 sequence (DNA): TGCGCCAGCAGCACGACACGGGGGTCGGAGCAGTTCTTC. Its translation is CASSTTRGSEQFF.